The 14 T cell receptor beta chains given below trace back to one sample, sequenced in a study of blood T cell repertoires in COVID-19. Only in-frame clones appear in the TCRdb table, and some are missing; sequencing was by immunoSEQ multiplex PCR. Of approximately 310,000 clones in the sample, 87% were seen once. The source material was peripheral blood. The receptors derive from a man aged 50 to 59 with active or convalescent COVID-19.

This CDR3 reads CASSLSSNQPQHF. Written as DNA, the CDR3 is TGTGCCAGCAGCTTAAGCAGCAATCAGCCCCAGCATTTT. The rearrangement joins TRBV11-1 to TRBJ1-5, with D hard to call. The CDR3 contains 13 residues. The germline CDR1 and CDR2 sequences are SGHAT and FQDESV (reference sequence). Trimming left V 2 bases short and J 1 base short, with 3 bases between.

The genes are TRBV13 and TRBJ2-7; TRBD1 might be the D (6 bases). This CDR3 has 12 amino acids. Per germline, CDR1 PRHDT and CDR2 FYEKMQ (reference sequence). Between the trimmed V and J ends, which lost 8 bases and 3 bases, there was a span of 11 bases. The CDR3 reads CASGQLGYEQYF. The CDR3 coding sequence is TGTGCCAGCGGACAGCTAGGCTACGAGCAGTACTTC.

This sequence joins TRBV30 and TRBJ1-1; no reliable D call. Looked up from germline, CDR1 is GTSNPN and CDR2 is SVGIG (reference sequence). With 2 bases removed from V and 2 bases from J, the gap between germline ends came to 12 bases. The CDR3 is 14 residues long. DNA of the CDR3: TGTGCCTGGAGTCCTCCGGGAGTCAACACTGAAGCTTTCTTT. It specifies CAWSPPGVNTEAFF.

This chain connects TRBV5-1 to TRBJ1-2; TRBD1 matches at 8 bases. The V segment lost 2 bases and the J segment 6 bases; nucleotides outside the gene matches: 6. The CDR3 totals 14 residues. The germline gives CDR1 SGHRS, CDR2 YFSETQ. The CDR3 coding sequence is TGCGCCAGCAGCTTTCGGCAGGGGGCAAATGGCTACACCTTC. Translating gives CASSFRQGANGYTF. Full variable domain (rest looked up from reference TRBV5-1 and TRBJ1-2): KAGVTQTPRYLIKTRGQQVTLSCSPISGHRSVSWYQQTPGQGLQFLFEYFSETQRNKGNFPGRFSGRQFSNSRSEMNVSTLELGDSALYLCASSFRQGANGYTFGSGTRLTVV.

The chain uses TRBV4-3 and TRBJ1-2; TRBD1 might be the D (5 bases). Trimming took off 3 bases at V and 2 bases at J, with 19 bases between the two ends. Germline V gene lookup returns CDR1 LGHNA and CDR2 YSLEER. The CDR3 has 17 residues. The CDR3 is CASSQGRGRARNYGYTF. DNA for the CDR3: TGCGCCAGCAGCCAGGGAAGGGGAAGGGCCCGGAACTATGGCTACACCTTC.

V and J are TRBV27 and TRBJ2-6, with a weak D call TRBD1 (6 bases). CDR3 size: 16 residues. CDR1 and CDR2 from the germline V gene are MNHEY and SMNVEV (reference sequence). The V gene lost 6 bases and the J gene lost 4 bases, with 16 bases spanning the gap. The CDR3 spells CASSHPTGSGANVLTF. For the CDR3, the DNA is TGTGCCAGCAGCCATCCGACAGGCTCCGGGGCCAACGTCCTGACTTTC.

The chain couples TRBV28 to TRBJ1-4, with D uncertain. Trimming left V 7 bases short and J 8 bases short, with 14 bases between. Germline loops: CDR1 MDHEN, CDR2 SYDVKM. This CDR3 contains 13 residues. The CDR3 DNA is TGTGCCAGCACCAACGGGGTGGAGGAAAAACTGTTTTTT. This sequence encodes CASTNGVEEKLFF.

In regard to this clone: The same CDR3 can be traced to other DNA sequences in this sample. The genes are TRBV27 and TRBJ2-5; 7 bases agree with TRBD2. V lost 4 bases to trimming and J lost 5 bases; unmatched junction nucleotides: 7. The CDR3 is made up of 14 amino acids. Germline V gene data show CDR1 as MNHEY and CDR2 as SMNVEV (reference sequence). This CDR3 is CASSWGGPQETQYF. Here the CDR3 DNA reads TGTGCCAGCAGTTGGGGAGGGCCCCAGGAGACCCAGTACTTC.

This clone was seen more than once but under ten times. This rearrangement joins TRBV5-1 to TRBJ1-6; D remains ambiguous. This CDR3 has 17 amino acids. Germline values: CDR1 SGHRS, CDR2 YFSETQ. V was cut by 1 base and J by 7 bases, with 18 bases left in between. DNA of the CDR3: TGCGCCAGCAGCTTGATGGGAATTGGAGGGTCGAATTCACCCCTCCACTTT. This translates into CASSLMGIGGSNSPLHF.

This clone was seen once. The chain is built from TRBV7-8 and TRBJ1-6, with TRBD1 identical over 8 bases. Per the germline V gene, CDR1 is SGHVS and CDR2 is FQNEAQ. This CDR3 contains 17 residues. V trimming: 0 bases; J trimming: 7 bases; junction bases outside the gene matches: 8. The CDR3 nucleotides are TGTGCCAGCAGCTTAGCAGTCCAGGGGGCGAGGAATTCACCCCTCCACTTT. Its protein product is CASSLAVQGARNSPLHF.

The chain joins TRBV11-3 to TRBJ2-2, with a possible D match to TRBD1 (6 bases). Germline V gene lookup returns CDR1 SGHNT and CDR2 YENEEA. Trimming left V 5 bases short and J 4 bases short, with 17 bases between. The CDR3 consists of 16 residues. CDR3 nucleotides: TGTGCCAGCAGCCGCACTTCCGGGACATCCACCGGGGAGCTGTTTTTT. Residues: CASSRTSGTSTGELFF. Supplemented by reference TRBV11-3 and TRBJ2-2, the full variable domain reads EAGVVQSPRYKIIEKKQPVAFWCNPISGHNTLYWYLQNLGQGPELLIRYENEEAVDDSQLPKDRFSAERLKGVDSTLKIQPAELGDSAVYLCASSRTSGTSTGELFFGEGSRLTVL.

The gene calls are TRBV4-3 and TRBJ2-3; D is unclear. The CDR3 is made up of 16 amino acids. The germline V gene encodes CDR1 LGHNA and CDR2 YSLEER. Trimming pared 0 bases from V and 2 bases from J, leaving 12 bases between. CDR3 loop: CASSQDPEPSTDTQYF. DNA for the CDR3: TGCGCCAGCAGCCAAGATCCGGAGCCCTCCACAGATACGCAGTATTTT.

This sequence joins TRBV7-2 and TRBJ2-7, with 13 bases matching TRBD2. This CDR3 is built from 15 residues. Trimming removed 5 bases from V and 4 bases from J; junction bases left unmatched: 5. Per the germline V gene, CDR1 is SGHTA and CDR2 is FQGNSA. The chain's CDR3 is CASSKGTSGAYEQYF. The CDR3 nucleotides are TGTGCCAGCAGCAAAGGGACTAGCGGGGCATACGAGCAGTACTTC.

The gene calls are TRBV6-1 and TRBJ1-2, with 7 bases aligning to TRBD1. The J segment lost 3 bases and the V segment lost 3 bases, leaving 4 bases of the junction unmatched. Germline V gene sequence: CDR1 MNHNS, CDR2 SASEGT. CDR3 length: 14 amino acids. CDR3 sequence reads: CASSDAGTDYGYTF. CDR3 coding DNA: TGTGCCAGCAGTGATGCTGGGACAGACTATGGCTACACCTTC.